The 25 T cell receptor beta chains reported below all come from one sample, sequenced in a study of identical twins. One entry per CDR3 protein, called by TCRdb with MiXCR from the 5' RACE reads. The repertoire includes some 320,000 distinct CDR3 sequences, about 12% of them detected once, and approximately 7.6% sits in the top ten. The same sample was also used in a study of yellow fever vaccine responses in identical twins.

Sequenced: CD8+ T cells sorted from blood. The receptors originated from a woman under 30 in good health.

This clonotype turned up a few times. The rearrangement links TRBV5-1 to TRBJ2-7; the D is unclear. CDR3 length equals 15 residues. V dropped 4 bases and J dropped 1 base, with 15 bases sitting between them. Per germline, CDR1 SGHRS and CDR2 YFSETQ. This chain's CDR3 is CASSPNPDTSYEQYV. As DNA, the CDR3 is TGCGCCAGCAGCCCTAACCCTGACACTTCCTACGAGCAGTACGTC.

In its sample, this clonotype was seen once. The chain combines TRBV11-2 with TRBJ2-2; no reliable D call. Germline CDR1 is SGHAT and CDR2 is FQNNGV. Trimming left V 5 bases short and J 3 bases short, with 16 bases between. This CDR3 comprises 16 residues. In nucleotides, the CDR3 is TGTGCCAGCAGCCACGACCGGTATGGGGACACCGGGGAGCTGTTTTTT. It translates to CASSHDRYGDTGELFF.

This clonotype was picked up many times. The chain couples TRBV5-1 to TRBJ2-1; D may be TRBD1 (5 bases). Trimming left V 2 bases short and J 6 bases short, with 21 bases between. The CDR3 totals 17 residues. Germline CDR1 SGHRS, CDR2 YFSETQ. This chain's CDR3 is CASSFKGVARDLNEQFF. The CDR3, as DNA: TGCGCCAGCAGCTTTAAAGGAGTGGCCAGGGATCTCAATGAGCAGTTCTTC.

The J gene is TRBJ2-1, the V gene TRBV12-3 or TRBV12-4, with D unclear. V lost 7 bases, J lost 3 bases, and 16 bases lay in between. This CDR3 contains 15 residues. In nucleotides, the CDR3 is TGTGCCAGCACCCCCCTCGCCCCCGGCTACAATGAGCAGTTCTTC. Translating it yields CASTPLAPGYNEQFF.

This clonotype was found a few times. V usage is TRBV12-3 or TRBV12-4 and J usage is TRBJ2-3; D is unclear. The germline V and J ends were trimmed by 5 bases and 3 bases, with 15 bases remaining between them. The CDR3 totals 15 residues. CDR3 amino acids: CASSPASRQTDTQYF. The DNA for the CDR3 is TGTGCCAGCAGTCCAGCAAGTAGGCAGACAGATACGCAGTATTTT.

This clonotype was counted ten times or more. This rearrangement joins TRBV12-3 or TRBV12-4 to TRBJ2-7, with TRBD2 matching over 10 bases. Trimming at V came to 4 bases and at J to 3 bases, leaving 3 bases not matched to a gene. The CDR3 is made up of 14 amino acids. CDR3 DNA sequence: TGTGCCAGCAGTTCTGGACTAGCGGTCTACGAGCAGTACTTC. As protein: CASSSGLAVYEQYF.

This clonotype was detected a few times. This sequence joins TRBV27 and TRBJ2-3; no firm D call. Germline V gene data show CDR1 as MNHEY and CDR2 as SMNVEV (reference sequence). Trimming pared 1 base from V and 1 base from J, leaving 15 bases between. The CDR3 runs 17 residues. DNA of the CDR3: TGTGCCAGCAGTTTATGGGCGGATCTTTCCCGCACAGATACGCAGTATTTT. Its translation is CASSLWADLSRTDTQYF.

The chain links TRBV12-3 or TRBV12-4 to TRBJ2-2, with D tentatively TRBD2 (6 bases). The CDR3 contains 15 residues. V was pared by 3 bases and J by 0 bases, with 8 bases between. The CDR3: CASSFWGANTGELFF. The CDR3, as DNA: TGTGCCAGCAGTTTCTGGGGGGCGAACACCGGGGAGCTGTTTTTT.

The J gene is TRBJ2-1, the V gene TRBV29-1; D remains unclear. Germline loops: CDR1 SQVTM, CDR2 ANQGSEA. This CDR3 region has 13 residues. V was clipped by 6 bases and J by 0 bases, with 9 bases between them. CDR3 residues: CSVPVSSYNEQFF. The CDR3 nucleotides are TGCAGCGTCCCAGTCAGCTCCTACAATGAGCAGTTCTTC.

The chain has TRBV3-1 and TRBJ2-2; D unresolved. The V end lost 0 bases, the J end lost 7 bases, and 6 bases lay between the germline ends. Germline CDR1 reads LGHDT; CDR2 reads YNNKEL (reference sequence). This CDR3 region has 13 residues. The CDR3 here is CASSQEGFGELFF. Here the CDR3 DNA reads TGTGCCAGCAGCCAAGAGGGTTTCGGGGAGCTGTTTTTT.

J is TRBJ2-1 and V is TRBV10-2, with D unresolved. Germline values: CDR1 WSHSY, CDR2 SAAADI. The V end lost 8 bases, the J end lost 0 bases, and 17 bases lay between the germline ends. This CDR3 has 16 amino acids. CDR3 DNA sequence: TGCGCCAGCCAAATTGGTCGCGTTAGCTCCTACAATGAGCAGTTCTTC. This gives the protein CASQIGRVSSYNEQFF.

The CDR3 region has the DNA TGTGCCACCAGCAGCCGGGACACAAACTATGGCTACACCTTC. Amino acids: CATSSRDTNYGYTF. The V call is TRBV15, the J call TRBJ1-2; tentatively, D is TRBD1 (6 bases). This CDR3 is built from 14 residues. CDR1 is LNHNV, CDR2 YYDKDF, per germline (reference sequence). Trimming cost V 3 bases and J 2 bases, with 10 bases left between them.

V and J are TRBV7-9 and TRBJ2-3; 10 nucleotides line up with TRBD2. The CDR3 extends over 15 amino acids. The V segment lost 4 bases and the J segment 4 bases; nucleotides outside the gene matches: 5. The germline V gene has CDR1 SEHNR and CDR2 FQNEAQ (reference sequence). This CDR3 is CASSSTGTSADTQYF. In nucleotides, the CDR3 is TGTGCCAGCAGCTCCACCGGGACTAGCGCAGATACGCAGTATTTT.

CDR3 residues: CASSLGSGGNNEQFF. As DNA, the CDR3 is TGTGCCAGCAGTTTAGGTAGCGGGGGAAACAATGAGCAGTTCTTC. The V gene is TRBV28, the J gene TRBJ2-1, with 9 bases aligning to TRBD2. The length of the CDR3 is 15 residues. Unmatched junction bases numbered 4, after V lost 2 bases and J lost 5 bases. The germline CDR1 and CDR2 sequences are MDHEN and SYDVKM.

The chain recombines TRBV13 with TRBJ2-1; unclear D gene. Germline CDR1 reads PRHDT; CDR2 reads FYEKMQ (reference sequence). Trimming left V 1 base short and J 0 bases short, with 7 bases between. The CDR3 runs to 15 residues. The CDR3 loop reads CASSLEGNSYNEQFF. As DNA, the CDR3 is TGTGCCAGCAGCTTAGAAGGGAACTCCTACAATGAGCAGTTCTTC.

This clonotype has more than one count but fewer than ten. The chain couples TRBV6-4 to TRBJ2-1, with 9 positions matching TRBD2. CDR3 size: 16 residues. Germline CDR1 is MRHNA and CDR2 is SNTAGT. Trimming at V came to 0 bases and at J to 3 bases, leaving 3 bases not matched to a gene. The CDR3 bases are TGTGCCAGCAGTGACTCCGCTAGCGGGAACTACAATGAGCAGTTCTTC. It specifies CASSDSASGNYNEQFF.

This clonotype turned up a few times. The rearrangement links TRBV6-1 to TRBJ1-1, with D hard to call. The length of the CDR3 is 15 residues. Germline-derived CDR1 and CDR2 are MNHNS and SASEGT. V lost 8 bases, J lost 1 base, and 17 bases lay in between. DNA of the CDR3: TGTGCCAGCCCTACTCCCCGGACTGGGAACACTGAAGCTTTCTTT. Translating gives CASPTPRTGNTEAFF.

The chain couples TRBV3-1 to TRBJ2-3; D remains unclear. Trimming left V 0 bases short and J 6 bases short, with 13 bases between. Looked up from germline, CDR1 is LGHDT and CDR2 is YNNKEL (reference sequence). The CDR3 consists of 15 residues. The CDR3 DNA follows: TGTGCCAGCAGCCAAGATTTAGAGGTATCGGATACGCAGTATTTT. This encodes CASSQDLEVSDTQYF.

This clonotype showed up just a few times. V and J are TRBV13 and TRBJ1-3; D might be TRBD1 (5 bases). V was trimmed by 5 bases and J by 0 bases, leaving 8 bases between them. Per germline, CDR1 PRHDT and CDR2 FYEKMQ (reference sequence). This CDR3 has 14 amino acids. The CDR3 DNA reads as TGTGCCAGCAGCCAACAGGACTCTGGAAACACCATATATTTT. Translating it yields CASSQQDSGNTIYF. The variable domain in full, with the rest retrieved from reference TRBV13 and TRBJ1-3, is AAGVIQSPRHLIKEKRETATLKCYPIPRHDTVYWYQQGPGQDPQFLISFYEKMQSDKGSIPDRFSAQQFSDYHSELNMSSLELGDSALYFCASSQQDSGNTIYFGEGSWLTVV.

The chain links TRBV6-2 or TRBV6-3 to TRBJ2-5; possible D gene TRBD2, 6 bases. Germline values: CDR1 MNHEY, CDR2 SVGEGT. The CDR3 sequence is 16 residues long. V was shortened by 0 bases and J by 5 bases, with 16 bases between the two germline ends. DNA of the CDR3: TGTGCCAGCAGTTACTCCGGGACTCCCCACGAGGAGACCCAGTACTTC. Residues: CASSYSGTPHEETQYF.

This clonotype has more than one count but fewer than ten. This rearrangement joins TRBV14 to TRBJ2-1; TRBD2 is a possible D gene (5 bases). CDR1 and CDR2 (germline): SGHDN, FVKESK. The CDR3 consists of 15 residues. V lost 4 bases to trimming and J lost 2 bases, with 12 bases between them. The CDR3 nucleotides are TGTGCCAGCAGCCGACCGGAGGTACCCTACAATGAGCAGTTCTTC. It yields the protein CASSRPEVPYNEQFF.

This clonotype was observed many times. This chain joins TRBV12-3 or TRBV12-4 and TRBJ2-7; weak D call: TRBD2 (7 bases). The V and J ends lost 9 bases and 2 bases respectively, with 11 bases between them. The CDR3 length is 12 residues. This chain's CDR3 is CASGEGAYEQYF. CDR3 nucleotides: TGTGCCAGTGGGGAGGGGGCCTACGAGCAGTACTTC.

The rearrangement uses TRBV27 and TRBJ2-7; D possibly corresponds to TRBD1 (5 bases). The CDR3 runs to 13 residues. The germline V and J ends were trimmed by 2 bases and 7 bases, with 12 bases remaining between them. Germline CDR1 reads MNHEY; CDR2 reads SMNVEV (reference sequence). The CDR3 nucleotides read TGTGCCAGCAGTTTAACAGGTACTCGGGAGCAGTACTTC. Its translation is CASSLTGTREQYF.

This clonotype was seen a handful of times. This rearrangement joins TRBV7-9 to TRBJ2-3; D remains ambiguous. CDR1 and CDR2 from the germline V gene are SEHNR and FQNEAQ (reference sequence). Trimming removed 5 bases from V and 6 bases from J, with 15 bases in between. The CDR3 sequence is 14 residues long. In DNA form, the CDR3 reads TGTGCCAGCAGCCCTAGGCCGGGTCCGGATACGCAGTATTTT. Translating gives CASSPRPGPDTQYF.

This clonotype was observed a handful of times. This chain joins TRBV7-9 and TRBJ2-3; 10 bases align to TRBD1. Germline CDR1 reads SEHNR; CDR2 reads FQNEAQ (reference sequence). The V gene end was trimmed by 3 bases and the J gene end by 5 bases; junction bases not matched to a gene: 5. The CDR3 consists of 15 residues. CDR3: CASSFMGQGLDTQYF. The CDR3 bases are TGTGCCAGCAGCTTCATGGGACAGGGGTTAGATACGCAGTATTTT.